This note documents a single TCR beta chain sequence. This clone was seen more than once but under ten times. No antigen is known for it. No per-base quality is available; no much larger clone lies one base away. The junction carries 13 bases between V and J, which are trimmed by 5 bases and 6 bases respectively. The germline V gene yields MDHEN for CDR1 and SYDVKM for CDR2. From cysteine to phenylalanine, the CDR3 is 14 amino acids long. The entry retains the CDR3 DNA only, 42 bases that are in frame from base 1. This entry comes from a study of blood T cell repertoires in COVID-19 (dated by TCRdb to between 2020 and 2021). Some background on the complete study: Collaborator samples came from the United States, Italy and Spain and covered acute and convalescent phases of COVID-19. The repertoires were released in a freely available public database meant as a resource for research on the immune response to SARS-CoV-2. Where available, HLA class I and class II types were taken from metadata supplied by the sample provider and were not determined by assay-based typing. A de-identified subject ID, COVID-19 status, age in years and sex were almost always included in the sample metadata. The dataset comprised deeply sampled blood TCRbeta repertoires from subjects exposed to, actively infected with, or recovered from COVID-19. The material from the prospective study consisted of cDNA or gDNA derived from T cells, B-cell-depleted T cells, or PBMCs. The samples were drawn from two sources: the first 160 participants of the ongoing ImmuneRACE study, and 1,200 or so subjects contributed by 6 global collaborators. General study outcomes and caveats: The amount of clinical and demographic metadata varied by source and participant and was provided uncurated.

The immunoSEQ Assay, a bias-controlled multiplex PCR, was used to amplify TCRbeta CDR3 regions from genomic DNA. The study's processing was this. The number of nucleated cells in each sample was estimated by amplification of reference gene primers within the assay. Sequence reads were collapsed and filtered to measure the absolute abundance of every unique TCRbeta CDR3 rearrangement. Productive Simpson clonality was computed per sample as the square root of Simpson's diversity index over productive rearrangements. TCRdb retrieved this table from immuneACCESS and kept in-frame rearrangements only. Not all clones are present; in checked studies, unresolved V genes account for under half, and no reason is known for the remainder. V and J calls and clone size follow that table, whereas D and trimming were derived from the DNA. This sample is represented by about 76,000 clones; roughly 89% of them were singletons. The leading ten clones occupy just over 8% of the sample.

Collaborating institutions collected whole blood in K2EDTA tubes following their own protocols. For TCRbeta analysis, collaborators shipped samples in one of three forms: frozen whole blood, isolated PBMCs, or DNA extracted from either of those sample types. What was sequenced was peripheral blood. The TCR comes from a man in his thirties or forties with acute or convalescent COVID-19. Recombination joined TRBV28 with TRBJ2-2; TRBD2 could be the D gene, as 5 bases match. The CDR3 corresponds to CASSPTTEAGELFF. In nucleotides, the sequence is TGTGCCAGCAGTCCCACTACGGAGGCCGGGGAGCTGTTTTTT.